Below, 17 T cell receptor beta chains from the same sample are listed, as sequenced in a study of T cells after posttransplantation cyclophosphamide. A marrow graft followed busulfan-fludarabine conditioning, with cyclophosphamide on days +3 and +4. Only in-frame clones appear in the TCRdb table, and some are missing; sequencing was by immunoSEQ multiplex PCR. The table has 42,000 or so clones, 80% to 95% seen once. The sequences come from PBMCs, collected around 63 days after allogeneic stem cell transplant with posttransplant cyclophosphamide. These receptors were taken from a male patient between 60 and 69 years old who received an allogeneic stem cell transplant from a related donor and was CMV-positive. Some of the T cells might come from the graft donor.

The chain has TRBV5-6 and TRBJ1-2, with no clear D. The V gene's germline CDR1 is SGHDT and CDR2 YYEEEE. Trimming removed 2 bases at V and 8 bases at J, with 19 bases between. CDR3 length: 15 amino acids. The CDR3 protein is CASSFGAPGDIGYTF. CDR3 coding DNA: TGTGCCAGCAGCTTCGGAGCTCCCGGTGATATAGGCTACACCTTC.

This clone appeared a single time. The chain has TRBV11-2 and TRBJ2-3, with TRBD2 matching over 7 bases. CDR1 is SGHAT, CDR2 FQNNGV, per germline. Unmatched junction bases numbered 19, after V lost 5 bases and J lost 2 bases. The CDR3 runs 19 residues. Written as DNA, the CDR3 is TGTGCCAGCAGCAAAAGACCCAGATGGGCGGGGGTGACCACAGATACGCAGTATTTT. Its protein is CASSKRPRWAGVTTDTQYF.

The genes are TRBV19 and TRBJ2-7; a weak D match, TRBD2 (5 bases). This CDR3 has 15 residues. Per the germline V gene, CDR1 is LNHDA and CDR2 is SQIVND (reference sequence). V lost 3 bases to trimming and J lost 3 bases, with 15 bases between them. The CDR3 coding sequence is TGTGCCAGTAGTATGGAGGTCGGGGAGAACTACGAGCAGTACTTC. Its translation: CASSMEVGENYEQYF.

The J gene is TRBJ1-5, the V gene TRBV19; D is unresolved. Trimming took off 4 bases at V and 5 bases at J, with 18 bases between the two ends. CDR1 LNHDA and CDR2 SQIVND come from the germline V gene (reference sequence). CDR3 size: 16 residues. The CDR3, as DNA: TGTGCCAGTAGTACCCCCGGGTCCTGGGGAGATCAGCCCCAGCATTTT. Translation: CASSTPGSWGDQPQHF.

The chain is built from TRBV19 and TRBJ2-1, with D perhaps TRBD1 (6 bases). Per germline, CDR1 LNHDA and CDR2 SQIVND (reference sequence). V lost 6 bases, J lost 1 base, and 10 bases lay in between. The CDR3 loop spans 14 amino acids. CDR3 residues: CASSPGVSYNEQFF. DNA of the CDR3: TGTGCCAGTAGCCCAGGGGTATCCTACAATGAGCAGTTCTTC.

The genes are TRBV5-1 and TRBJ2-1, with 11 positions matching TRBD2. Germline V gene sequence: CDR1 SGHRS, CDR2 YFSETQ. The CDR3 totals 17 residues. The V and J ends lost 6 bases and 8 bases, in that order; junction bases with no gene match: 16. CDR3 nucleotides: TGCGCCAGCACCCGGGGTAGCGGGGGGGCCGTATCAGATGAGCAGTTCTTC. This gives the protein CASTRGSGGAVSDEQFF.

The chain carries TRBV5-1 and TRBJ2-3, with TRBD1 matching 9 bases. This CDR3 contains 17 residues. Germline V gene lookup returns CDR1 SGHRS and CDR2 YFSETQ. The trim removed 0 bases at V and 5 bases at J, leaving 10 bases unmatched. The CDR3 loop reads CASSLAALGQGLDTQYF. The CDR3 DNA is TGCGCCAGCAGCTTGGCGGCTCTGGGACAGGGTTTAGATACGCAGTATTTT. The full variable domain, completed using reference TRBV5-1 and TRBJ2-3, is KAGVTQTPRYLIKTRGQQVTLSCSPISGHRSVSWYQQTPGQGLQFLFEYFSETQRNKGNFPGRFSGRQFSNSRSEMNVSTLELGDSALYLCASSLAALGQGLDTQYFGPGTRLTVL.

The V call is TRBV7-2, the J call TRBJ1-1, with D unclear. Trimming removed 1 base at V and 1 base at J, with 7 bases between. Per germline, CDR1 SGHTA and CDR2 FQGNSA. The CDR3 is 14 amino acids. The CDR3 bases are TGTGCCAGCAGCTTAGTACCCAGGAACACTGAAGCTTTCTTT. It codes for CASSLVPRNTEAFF.

The V gene is TRBV5-4, the J gene TRBJ1-6; possibly TRBD1 for D (5 bases). Germline values: CDR1 SGHNT, CDR2 YYREEE (reference sequence). The CDR3 has 15 residues. The ends were cut back, 3 bases at V and 10 bases at J, with 17 bases in the middle. The CDR3 protein is CASSSGTGGKSPLHF. The DNA for the CDR3 is TGTGCCAGCAGCTCAGGGACGGGGGGAAAATCACCCCTCCACTTT.

The rearrangement links TRBV27 to TRBJ1-2; 7 bases are shared with TRBD1. The CDR3 extends over 13 amino acids. V dropped 5 bases and J dropped 5; count of bases not matched to a gene: 5. The germline V gene encodes CDR1 MNHEY and CDR2 SMNVEV (reference sequence). CDR3 coding DNA: TGTGCCAGCAGTCTCACAGGGGAATATGGCTACACCTTC. It is translated as CASSLTGEYGYTF.

This clone was detected a few times. The V call is TRBV11-2, the J call TRBJ1-1; TRBD1 might be the D (6 bases). In germline, CDR1 is SGHAT, CDR2 FQNNGV. Between the trimmed V and J ends, which lost 3 bases and 1 base, there was a span of 18 bases. This CDR3 is built from 17 residues. The CDR3 protein is CASSFRPQLGGNTEAFF. CDR3 coding DNA: TGTGCCAGCAGCTTTCGCCCCCAGCTAGGGGGGAACACTGAAGCTTTCTTT.

This chain joins TRBV29-1 and TRBJ2-7; 7 positions match TRBD1. Germline-derived CDR1 and CDR2 are SQVTM and ANQGSEA. This CDR3 comprises 11 residues. The V segment lost 6 bases and the J segment 4 bases; nucleotides outside the gene matches: 3. DNA for the CDR3: TGCAGCGTCCTACAGGGGTACGAGCAGTACGTC. Its protein is CSVLQGYEQYV.

The chain is built from TRBV5-6 and TRBJ1-2; 7 bases agree with TRBD1. This CDR3 has 15 residues. The germline gives CDR1 SGHDT, CDR2 YYEEEE. Trimming removed 3 bases from V and 7 bases from J; junction bases left unmatched: 12. For the CDR3, the DNA is TGTGCCAGCAGCTCACGCCGACAGGGTGGAGCTGGCTACACCTTC. Amino acid sequence: CASSSRRQGGAGYTF.

The V gene is TRBV6-5, the J gene TRBJ1-5, with D perhaps TRBD1 (6 bases). Trimming removed 2 bases from V and 4 bases from J, with 9 bases in between. The CDR3 is 14 amino acids. CDR1 is MNHEY and CDR2 is SVGAGI in the germline V gene. CDR3 amino acids: CASSYQGSNQPQHF. The CDR3 DNA reads TGTGCCAGCAGTTACCAGGGGTCGAATCAGCCCCAGCATTTT.

This clone occurred once. The V call is TRBV30, the J call TRBJ2-1; weak D call: TRBD1 (6 bases). The CDR3 consists of 14 residues. The V end was cut by 7 bases, the J end by 0 bases, with 13 bases between. The germline CDR1 and CDR2 sequences are GTSNPN and SVGIG (reference sequence). CDR3 sequence: CASQGKVSYNEQFF. CDR3 sequence (DNA): TGTGCCTCCCAGGGGAAGGTCTCCTACAATGAGCAGTTCTTC.

The rearrangement uses TRBV7-9 and TRBJ1-1; the match to TRBD1 covers 7 bases. Germline V lookup: CDR1 SEHNR, CDR2 FQNEAQ (reference sequence). This CDR3 region has 13 residues. The ends lost 1 base at V and 10 bases at J; junction bases unmatched: 6. The CDR3 region is CASSLETGLGAFF. As DNA, the CDR3 is TGTGCCAGCAGCTTAGAGACAGGGTTAGGAGCTTTCTTT.

This chain joins TRBV11-2 and TRBJ1-1, with 10 nucleotides matching TRBD1. This CDR3 region has 15 residues. V shed 5 bases, J shed 4 bases, and the junction held 7 bases outside the gene matches. Germline V lookup: CDR1 SGHAT, CDR2 FQNNGV. The CDR3: CASSPRTGGPTEAFF. CDR3 DNA sequence: TGTGCCAGCAGCCCCAGGACAGGGGGTCCCACTGAAGCTTTCTTT.